This paragraph reports one T cell receptor (beta chain). This receptor's antigen is unknown. No base quality values were provided; no much bigger clone lies one nucleotide off. The cohort consisted of 600 or so healthy bone marrow donors. Cohort members were all nominally healthy when sampled, although unrecorded immune exposures were likely present. The donor tested CMV seronegative, placing the donor among the 300 to 400 seronegative members of the cohort. A peripheral blood sample was collected from each donor, and TCR beta sequencing was performed on peripheral blood mononuclear cells. Genomic DNA was extracted from the blood cell samples with the Qiagen DNeasy Blood Extraction Kit. The sample comes from a study of cytomegalovirus exposure and HLA in healthy donors (dated by TCRdb to the late 2010s). In terms of the full investigation: An earlier analysis of 587 of the donors reported approximately 280 Gb of sequence data and 117 million unique TCR beta sequences obtained from approximately 180 million T cells. Among 398 genotyped donors of the cohort, an average of around 250,000 unique TCR beta nucleotide sequences was sequenced per donor, of which roughly 17% were non-productive. A later analysis re-examined previously published TCR beta repertoires from over 500 donors and added high-resolution HLA genotyping to investigate patterns of TCR occurrence. Rather than using new phenotypic data, the later analysis identified candidate immune exposures from TCR beta sequences and from how often those sequences occurred across donors. An earlier analysis of 587 of the donors applied high-throughput TCR beta sequencing to assess whether each TCR beta V gene segment acted as functional or pseudogenic. The study profiled the T cell repertoires of about 640 subjects by immunosequencing and related them to cytomegalovirus serostatus. An early release covering about 600 HLA-typed donors comprised 300 to 350 gigabases of sequencing data and approximately 85 million unique TCR sequences. About 5 DR-DQ haplotypes were handled as single units for association and clustering, since linkage in the cohort was strong. Of the roughly 400 genotyped donors, 65% to 90% fell in the genetic ancestry cluster associated with self-reported Caucasian donors. Class I and class II HLA loci were covered by the typing at four-digit resolution. All discovery cohort repertoires had been generated using a single sequencing platform. Along with the roughly 610-subject first cohort, a separate validation cohort of over a hundred different subjects was used. The study aimed to test whether cataloging public T cell receptors could reveal signatures of past pathogen exposure. Typing coverage differed by locus: A, B, C, DRB1 and DQB1 were typed in about 629-630 donors, DQA1 in about 550, DPA1 in 600 to 610, and DPB1 in around 490. Donor age, sex, ethnicity and CMV serostatus were collected together with the repertoire data. A later genetic analysis took genome-wide SNP genotypes for about 55% of the 666 donors and used that subset as a discovery cohort. To predict cytomegalovirus infection status, the study brought together high-throughput TCR immunosequencing, statistical association of individual TCRs with disease status, and machine learning. The research as a whole found: Immune exposure information for the cohort was limited to CMV serostatus. A group of highly shared sequence variants was considered likely to be a technical artifact of the sequencing pipeline. When HLA alleles, especially DR and DQ, strongly co-occurred, TCR associations were difficult to assign to individual alleles. At a false discovery rate of 0.05, a later analysis linked under 20,000 TCR beta sequences to specific HLA alleles. About 17 rarely observed V segments, including chromosome 9 orphons, were excluded from the earlier analysis of several hundred of the donors because counts were too low. According to a later analysis, parvovirus B19, influenza, CMV and Epstein-Barr virus appeared linked to several top co-occurrence clusters. A total of roughly 160 TCR beta chains were listed by the study as associated with cytomegalovirus. Correlated functional status among segregating V segments might be attributable to linkage disequilibrium, but an unknown experimental factor could not be ruled out. In a later analysis, HLA-associated TCR beta chains were found to be more clonally expanded and to have lower generation probabilities than equally common non-associated chains. V-gene and J-gene trimming of TCR beta chains was associated with a missense DCLRE1C variant in a later genetic analysis, and the association was replicated in an independent cohort. In vitro tests confirmed that a few of the cytomegalovirus-associated TCR beta chains recognize cytomegalovirus antigens. Most TCR sequences were seen in very few donors, while some public TCRs were found in many individuals. A later genetic analysis reported fewer N-insertions in productive TCRs among donors in an Asian-associated ancestry cluster than the approximately 670-donor mean. A later analysis found that TCR association rates varied across HLA loci, with DRB1 alleles showing the most associated TCRs and HLA-C alleles the fewest. The authors suggested that the approach could potentially be generalized to other disease states and immunological phenotypes. In an earlier analysis of some 550 of the donors, most TCR beta V segments were observed in productive rearrangements about 87% or about 30% of the time, broadly matching IMGT annotations. Cytomegalovirus status was reported to be diagnosed by the classifier with high specificity and sensitivity in both the original and validation cohorts. HLA typing was unavailable for some donors at each locus, so association tests used only the typed subset. This cohort had only TCR beta chains sequenced, and the lack of alpha or paired-chain data limited which features could be detected. A further reported finding was that TCR beta sequences accurately predicted the HLA-A and HLA-B alleles for most subjects in the first cohort. Some IMGT-functional V segments, including TRBV6-2 and TRBV6-3, could not be distinguished by the 87-base-pair reads and were therefore excluded. A later analysis found that most CMV-associated TCR beta chains appeared HLA-restricted, with HLA associations seemingly driven largely by CMV exposure. Roughly uniform sequencing depth across donors was assumed in presence/absence analyses, although this assumption may not hold.

The library relied on the immunoSEQ multiplex PCR assay. For the multiplex PCR, a mixture combining 60 forward primers for TCR Vbeta segments and 13 reverse primers for TCR Jbeta segments was used. The CDR3 region of rearranged TCR beta genes was amplified from genomic DNA by a multiplex PCR assay. Amplified TCR beta libraries were sequenced as 87-base-pair reads on the Illumina HiSeq System. From the authors' description of their analysis: A later analysis counted about 76 million unique TCR beta chains across the 690 or so repertoires, and about 10 million of these chains were shared by at least two donors. Raw reads were error-corrected and collapsed into unique sequences with a nearest-neighbor algorithm that merged closely related sequences to remove PCR and sequencing errors. V, D and J gene segments were assigned by aligning CDR3 sequences to IMGT reference sequences. For a sequence to be retained, a match of at least six nucleotides to both a V gene segment and a J gene segment was required. Rearrangements were classified as productive when the CDR3 lacked stop codons and remained in frame with V and J, and all other rearrangements were classified as non-productive. Following IMGT convention, CDR3 was defined as the stretch from the second conserved V-encoded cysteine up to the conserved J-encoded phenylalanine. The earlier analysis of 500 to 600 of the donors excluded sequences that lacked an unambiguous match to a single V gene segment. In an earlier analysis of approximately 560 of the donors, a V segment was called functional when productive rearrangements were above 56.7%, and segregating when the standard deviation between donors exceeded 5%. A statistical classification framework was developed to diagnose cytomegalovirus status using the catalog of TCR beta chain sequences. In a later analysis, TCR nucleotide sequences were compared against IMGT/GENE-DB human TR gene sequences so that V and J genes could be assigned. A later analysis assigned CDR3 sequences and most-parsimonious VDJ recombination scenarios with the TCRdist pipeline. A later analysis defined each TCR beta chain by its CDR3 amino acid sequence plus V-gene family, and excluded reads lacking a unique V-gene family. In a later analysis, fewer than 600 highly shared, low-generation-probability nucleotide sequences were removed to address suspected cross-contamination and a sequencing artifact. In a later analysis, a clonal expansion index was calculated for each public chain from normalized within-repertoire ranks of inferred template counts. Generation probabilities in a later analysis came from a VDJ recombination model fitted to out-of-frame rearrangements, and those results were checked against IGoR. Hypergeometric tests were used in a later analysis to score TCR-TCR, TCR-HLA and TCR-CMV co-occurrence, with a repertoire-size bias correction applied to the TCR pairs. To estimate false discovery rates, a later analysis permuted the HLA or CMV assignments 20 times. In a later analysis, co-occurring TCRs were grouped using DBSCAN, with TCRdist sequence similarity added in when clustering inside HLA-allele-positive subsets. Repertoires with fewer than 30,000 or more than 120,000 public chains, plus five repertoires with anomalous nucleotide sharing, were excluded from co-occurrence clustering. The table was pulled from immuneACCESS by TCRdb, which kept in-frame rearrangements only. Such tables lose some clones; where checked, under half of the loss comes from unresolved V genes, and the rest has no known cause. Clone size and the V and J calls come from that table; the DNA yielded D and trimming. This sample holds under 200,000 clones; about 64% were observed only once. The top ten constitute 1.3% to 1.5% of the sample.

Cut back by 3 bases and 3 bases, the V and J ends lie 14 bases apart. The germline V gene (reference sequence) yields MNHEY for CDR1 and SMNVEV for CDR2. The CDR3 numbers 16 residues from cysteine through phenylalanine. Left in the record is the CDR3 DNA by itself, 48 bases read in frame from the first base. Source material: PBMCs. The rearrangement joined TRBV27 to TRBJ2-2; the D segment cannot be called with confidence. This TCR came from a man in his fifties in good health and CMV-seronegative. The CDR3 region reads CASSFRANFYTGELFF. In nucleotides, the sequence is TGTGCCAGCAGTTTCCGCGCAAACTTTTACACCGGGGAGCTGTTTTTT.